This T cell receptor (beta chain) derives from a study of blood T cells in healthy people across ages. The second PCR ran about 6 to 11 cycles with a sample-barcoded 5' primer and J-beta primers. Every cDNA molecule carried a tag from a template-switch adaptor bearing 12 random nucleotides. TCRdb re-called the 5' RACE reads through MiXCR, storing one row per CDR3 protein. The table records roughly 1.9 million distinct CDR3 sequences, more than 35% of them present only once. From germline, CDR1 is SGHTA and CDR2 FQGNSA. This CDR3 has 13 residues. V was clipped by 4 bases and J by 8 bases, with 12 bases between them.

V usage is TRBV7-2 and J usage is TRBJ2-1; possibly TRBD1 for D (5 bases). The receptor was derived from a human donor in good health. The sequencing input was blood. The CDR3 sequence is CASSSQGIDEQFF. The CDR3 nucleotides are TGTGCCAGCAGCTCCCAGGGTATTGATGAGCAGTTCTTC. Based on the CDR3 plus reference TRBV7-2 and TRBJ2-1, the full variable domain is GAGVSQSPSNKVTEKGKDVELRCDPISGHTALYWYRQSLGQGLEFLIYFQGNSAPDKSGLPSDRFSAERTGGSVSTLTIQRTQQEDSAVYLCASSSQGIDEQFFGPGTRLTVL.